This entry features one TCR beta chain sequence. Authors' methods: Amplification from reference gene primers served as the basis for estimated nucleated cell counts. Sequenced by immunoSEQ multiplex PCR; TCRdb stores in-frame clones only, minus some. The V and J calls and clone size were taken over from that table, and D and trimming were inferred from the DNA. Among 150,000 to 200,000 clones, about nine tenths were seen once, and the ten largest hold 2.1%. The sample originates from a study of blood T cell repertoires in COVID-19. Study-level information: Samples taken during acute and convalescent COVID-19 were collected in the United States, Italy and Spain.

This TCR derives from a man between 65 and 85 years old with active or convalescent COVID-19. Material: peripheral blood.

In nucleotides, the CDR3 is TGCAGTGCTAGTTCGTTCGGGGAGTACGAGCAGTACTTC. Amino acids: CSASSFGEYEQYF. The V gene is TRBV20-1, the J gene TRBJ2-7; maybe TRBD2 (5 bases). In germline, CDR1 is DFQATT, CDR2 SNEGSKA (reference sequence). The CDR3 runs to 13 residues. Trimming cost V 3 bases and J 4 bases, with 13 bases left between them.